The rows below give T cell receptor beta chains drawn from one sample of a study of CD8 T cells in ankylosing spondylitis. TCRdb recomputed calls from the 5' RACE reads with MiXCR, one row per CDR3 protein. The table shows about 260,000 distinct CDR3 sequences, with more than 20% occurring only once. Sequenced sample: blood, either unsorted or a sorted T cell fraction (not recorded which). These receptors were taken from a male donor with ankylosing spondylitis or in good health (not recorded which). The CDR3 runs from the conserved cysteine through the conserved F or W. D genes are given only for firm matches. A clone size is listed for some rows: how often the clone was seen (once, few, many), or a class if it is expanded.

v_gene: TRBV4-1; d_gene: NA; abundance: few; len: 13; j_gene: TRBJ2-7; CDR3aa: CASSLDVPYEQYF; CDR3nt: TGCGCCAGCAGCCTGGACGTCCCCTACGAGCAGTACTTC
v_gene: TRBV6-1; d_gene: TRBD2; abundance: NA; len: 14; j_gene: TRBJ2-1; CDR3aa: CASRSGGSYNEQFF; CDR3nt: TGTGCCAGCAGGTCGGGAGGCTCCTACAATGAGCAGTTCTTC
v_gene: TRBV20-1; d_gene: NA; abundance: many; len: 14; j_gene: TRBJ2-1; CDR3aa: CSVVGIERVNEQFF; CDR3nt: TGCAGTGTAGTTGGTATTGAGCGGGTAAATGAGCAGTTCTTC
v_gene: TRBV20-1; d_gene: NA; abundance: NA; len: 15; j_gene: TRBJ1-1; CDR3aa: CSATGQGGGNTEAFF; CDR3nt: TGCAGTGCTACGGGCCAGGGTGGAGGGAACACTGAAGCTTTCTTT
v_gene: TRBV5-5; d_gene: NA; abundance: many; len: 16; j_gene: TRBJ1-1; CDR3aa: CASSLIPGSADTEAFF; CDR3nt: TGTGCCAGCAGCTTGATTCCGGGGTCTGCCGACACTGAAGCTTTCTTT
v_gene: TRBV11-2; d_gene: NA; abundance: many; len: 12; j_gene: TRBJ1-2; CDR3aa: CASSWGLYGYTF; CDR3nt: TGTGCCAGCAGCTGGGGGCTCTATGGCTACACCTTC
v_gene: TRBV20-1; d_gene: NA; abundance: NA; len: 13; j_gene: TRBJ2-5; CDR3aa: CSARRGPQETQYF; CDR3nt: TGCAGTGCTAGACGCGGGCCACAAGAGACCCAGTACTTC
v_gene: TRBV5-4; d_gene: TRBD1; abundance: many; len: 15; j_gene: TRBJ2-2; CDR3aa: CASSPRDRAIGELFF; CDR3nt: TGTGCCAGCAGCCCACGGGACAGGGCAATCGGGGAGCTGTTTTTT
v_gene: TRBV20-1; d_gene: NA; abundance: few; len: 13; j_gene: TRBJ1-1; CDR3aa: CSARVGPNTEAFF; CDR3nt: TGCAGTGCTAGAGTTGGGCCGAACACTGAAGCTTTCTTT
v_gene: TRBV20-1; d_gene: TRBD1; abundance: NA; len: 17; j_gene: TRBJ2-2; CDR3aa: CSARDIGQGANTGELFF; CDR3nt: TGCAGTGCTAGAGATATCGGACAGGGGGCGAACACCGGGGAGCTGTTTTTT
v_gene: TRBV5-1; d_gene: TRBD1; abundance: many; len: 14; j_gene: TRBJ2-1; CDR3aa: CASSTSGQYNEQFF; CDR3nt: TGCGCCAGCAGCACTTCGGGACAGTACAATGAGCAGTTCTTC
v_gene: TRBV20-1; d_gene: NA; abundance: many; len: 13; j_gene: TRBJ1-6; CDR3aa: CSARASSNSPLHF; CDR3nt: TGCAGTGCTAGAGCCTCTTCTAACTCACCCCTCCACTTT
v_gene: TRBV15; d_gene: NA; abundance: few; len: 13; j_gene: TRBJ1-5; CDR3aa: CATTRGSNQPQHF; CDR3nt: TGTGCCACCACCCGCGGCAGCAATCAGCCCCAGCATTTT
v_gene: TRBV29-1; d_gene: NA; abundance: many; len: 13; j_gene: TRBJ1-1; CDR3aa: CSVGQVMNTEAFF; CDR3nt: TGCAGCGTTGGTCAGGTCATGAACACTGAAGCTTTCTTT
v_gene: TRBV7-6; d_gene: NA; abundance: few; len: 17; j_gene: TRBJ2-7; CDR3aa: CASSLALWQTSSYEQYF; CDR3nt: TGTGCCAGCAGCTTAGCGTTGTGGCAGACAAGCTCCTACGAGCAGTACTTC
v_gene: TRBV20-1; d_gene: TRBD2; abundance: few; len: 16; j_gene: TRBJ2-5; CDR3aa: CSAIPSSGGPGETQYF; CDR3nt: TGCAGTGCTATTCCGTCTAGCGGGGGGCCGGGAGAGACCCAGTACTTC
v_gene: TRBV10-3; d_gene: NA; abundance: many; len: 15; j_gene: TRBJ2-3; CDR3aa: CAISDPQASTDTQYF; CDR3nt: TGTGCCATCAGTGACCCCCAGGCTAGCACAGATACGCAGTATTTT
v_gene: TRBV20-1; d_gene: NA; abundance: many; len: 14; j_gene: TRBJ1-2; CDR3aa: CSAREGHAMGGYTF; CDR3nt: TGCAGTGCTAGAGAAGGACACGCAATGGGTGGCTACACCTTC